This T cell receptor beta chain was observed in a study of shared clonotypes between healthy human individuals. Background on the study: Three plates were used per donor for CD4 naive, three for CD4 memory, two for CD8 naive and one for CD8 memory.

CDR1 MGHRA and CDR2 YSYEKL come from the germline V gene. The CDR3 covers 14 residues. As for this clone: The antigen is undetermined.

Terminally differentiated effector memory CD45RA+ cells were excluded by CCR7 positive selection of CD45RO-negative cells. The method was immunoSEQ multiplex PCR; TCRdb's version includes in-frame clones alone and lacks a portion of them. The sample includes about 2.1 million clones, over 85% of them seen just once. Regarding the study as a whole: Memory subsets had estimated richness that was generally smaller than that of naive subsets.

What was sequenced was naive CD8+ T cells from PBMCs. The V gene is TRBV4-1, the J gene TRBJ2-5; D is unclear. The J call is uncertain, as TRBJ2-7 better fits the DNA end. The receptor's source is a man aged 18 to 30 in good health. Some clones in this sample may be carry-over from other donors' samples. CDR3 nucleotide sequence: TGCGCCAGCAGCCAAACGTTGGAGCTTTACGAGCAGTACTTC. The encoded protein is CASSQTLELYEQYF.